This is a list of T cell receptor beta chains from one sample in a study of blood T cell repertoires in COVID-19. Method: immunoSEQ multiplex PCR; TCRdb's copy keeps in-frame clones and lacks some. The repertoire has 29,000 or so clones, 70% to 90% of them found once; the top ten carry around 12%. Sequencing was done on a sample of peripheral blood. All receptors derive from a human donor in a cohort sampled during active COVID-19. The donor label of this sample is uncertain. Both conserved end residues are part of each CDR3. The D gene is left open where the match is weak. Clone sizes are given selectively: once, few, many, or a class where the clone is expanded.

D: TRBD2; length: 15; size: -; J: TRBJ2-7; V: TRBV10-3; DNA: TGTGCCATCAGTGGACTAGCGGGAGGTGCCTACGAGCAGTACTTC; CDR3: CAISGLAGGAYEQYF
D: -; length: 12; size: -; J: TRBJ2-7; V: TRBV6-1; DNA: TGTGCCAGCAGTGAATCTGTCTACGAGCAGTACTTC; CDR3: CASSESVYEQYF
D: TRBD1; length: 17; size: -; J: TRBJ1-3; V: TRBV7-9; DNA: TGTGCCAGCGTCCTTACAGGGGGCGAAAGCTCTGGAAACACCATATATTTT; CDR3: CASVLTGGESSGNTIYF
D: -; length: 13; size: -; J: TRBJ2-7; V: TRBV7-2; DNA: TGTGCCAGCAGCTTAAGGAATGGGCCCGAGCAGTACTTC; CDR3: CASSLRNGPEQYF
D: -; length: 14; size: -; J: TRBJ2-3; V: TRBV29-1; DNA: TGCAGCGTTCTCGGGATGGTTGGCACAGATACGCAGTATTTT; CDR3: CSVLGMVGTDTQYF
D: -; length: 14; size: -; J: TRBJ2-2; V: TRBV18; DNA: TGTGCCAGCTCACCGGTGAGGGCTGGCGGGGAGCTGTTTTTT; CDR3: CASSPVRAGGELFF
D: TRBD1; length: 16; size: -; J: TRBJ2-2; V: TRBV30; DNA: TGTGCCTGGAGTGCCAGGGTTAGGGGGCGCGCCGGGGAGCTGTTTTTT; CDR3: CAWSARVRGRAGELFF
D: -; length: 16; size: -; J: TRBJ1-6; V: TRBV6-6; DNA: TGTGCCAGCAGTACAAAGCGGGACGGAAGAATTTCACCCCTCCACTTT; CDR3: CASSTKRDGRISPLHF
D: TRBD1; length: 14; size: -; J: TRBJ1-2; V: TRBV19; DNA: TGTGCCAGTAGTGCCGGGACAGGGGAAAATGGCTACACCTTC; CDR3: CASSAGTGENGYTF
D: -; length: 13; size: -; J: TRBJ2-7; V: TRBV10-2; DNA: TGCGCCAGCAGTTCTCCGGGGACCTACGAGCAGTACTTC; CDR3: CASSSPGTYEQYF
D: -; length: 14; size: once; J: TRBJ2-1; V: TRBV6-1; DNA: TGTGCCAGCAGTGAAGCCAGGGTTGGCAATGAGCAGTTCTTC; CDR3: CASSEARVGNEQFF
D: -; length: 15; size: few; J: TRBJ1-4; V: TRBV5-1; DNA: TGCGCCAGCAGCTTGGAGGAGGGACGGAATGAAAAACTGTTTTTT; CDR3: CASSLEEGRNEKLFF
D: -; length: 13; size: -; J: TRBJ2-2; V: TRBV6-2/TRBV6-3; DNA: TGTGCCAGCAGTATCTTGAACACCGGGGAGCTGTTTTTT; CDR3: CASSILNTGELFF
D: TRBD1; length: 15; size: -; J: TRBJ1-1; V: TRBV10-3; DNA: TGTGCCATCAGTGAGTACAGGGGGGCGGAAGCTGAAGCTTTCTTT; CDR3: CAISEYRGAEAEAFF
D: TRBD1; length: 17; size: -; J: TRBJ1-2; V: TRBV28; DNA: TGTGCCAGCAGTCCCATGGGGGACAGGGGGCCCCACTATGGCTACACCTTC; CDR3: CASSPMGDRGPHYGYTF
D: TRBD1; length: 13; size: -; J: TRBJ2-1; V: TRBV30; DNA: TGTGCCTGGAGCGGGACAGGGGGCCGTGAGCAGTTCTTC; CDR3: CAWSGTGGREQFF
D: -; length: 13; size: -; J: TRBJ2-1; V: TRBV5-1; DNA: TGCGCCAGCAGCGGAGGCCCCTCGGGTGAGCAGTTCTTC; CDR3: CASSGGPSGEQFF
D: TRBD1; length: 18; size: -; J: TRBJ2-3; V: TRBV24-1; DNA: TGTGCCACCAGTTCTCCCATCACCGGGACAGGGGCCACAGATACGCAGTATTTT; CDR3: CATSSPITGTGATDTQYF
D: -; length: 15; size: -; J: TRBJ1-1; V: TRBV9; DNA: TGTGCCAGCAGCGCGCTAGGACACTTGAACACTGAAGCTTTCTTT; CDR3: CASSALGHLNTEAFF
D: -; length: 14; size: -; J: TRBJ2-1; V: TRBV3-1/TRBV3-2; DNA: TGTGCCAGCAGCCAAGCGTTTGACTCCAATGAGCAGTTCTTC; CDR3: CASSQAFDSNEQFF
D: TRBD1; length: 15; size: -; J: TRBJ2-1; V: TRBV5-1; DNA: TGCGCCAGCAGCTTGTATGGACAGGAAGGAAATGAGCAGTTCTTC; CDR3: CASSLYGQEGNEQFF
D: TRBD1; length: 12; size: -; J: TRBJ2-2; V: TRBV29-1; DNA: TGCAGCTGTGACAGGGGGTCCGGGGAGCTGTTTTTT; CDR3: CSCDRGSGELFF
D: -; length: 15; size: once; J: TRBJ2-2; V: TRBV15; DNA: TGTGCCACCAGCAGAGATAAGGGCGGGGTCGGGGAGCTGTTTTTT; CDR3: CATSRDKGGVGELFF
D: -; length: 14; size: -; J: TRBJ1-2; V: TRBV12-2; DNA: TGTGCAAGTCGCTTAGGACAGGGGGCGCGAGGCTACACCTTC; CDR3: CASRLGQGARGYTF
D: -; length: 13; size: -; J: TRBJ1-1; V: TRBV18; DNA: TGTGCCAGCTCACTCCGATCTGAGACAGGCGCTTTCTTT; CDR3: CASSLRSETGAFF
D: -; length: 12; size: -; J: TRBJ1-4; V: TRBV6-5; DNA: TGTGCCGCAGGTGATGCTAATGAAAAACTGTTTTTT; CDR3: CAAGDANEKLFF
D: -; length: 15; size: -; J: TRBJ2-1; V: TRBV27; DNA: TGTGCCAGCAGCTCTCTTGGAGCGGCCAAAAATGAGCAGTTCTTC; CDR3: CASSSLGAAKNEQFF
D: TRBD1; length: 17; size: -; J: TRBJ1-3; V: TRBV28; DNA: TGTGCCAGCAGTCACATTCCGGGACAGGGAGATGGAAACACCATATATTTT; CDR3: CASSHIPGQGDGNTIYF
D: TRBD1; length: 18; size: few; J: TRBJ1-2; V: TRBV11-2; DNA: TGTGCCAGCAGCCGCCCTGGGACAGGGGGTAATGTTGACTATGGCTACACCTTC; CDR3: CASSRPGTGGNVDYGYTF
D: TRBD2; length: 17; size: -; J: TRBJ2-1; V: TRBV19; DNA: TGTGCCAGTAGTATAGAAGTAGTGGGGGGGTACTACAATGAGCAGTTCTTC; CDR3: CASSIEVVGGYYNEQFF
D: -; length: 14; size: -; J: TRBJ2-7; V: TRBV10-3; DNA: TGTGCCATCAGTCCCTCAGGGATCCCCTACGAGCAGTACTTC; CDR3: CAISPSGIPYEQYF
D: -; length: 13; size: -; J: TRBJ2-2; V: TRBV7-3; DNA: TGTGCCAGCAGCAGTAGCTACACCGGGGAGCTGTTTTTT; CDR3: CASSSSYTGELFF
D: -; length: 14; size: -; J: TRBJ2-5; V: TRBV5-8; DNA: TGTGCCAGCAGCCAGGAGTCGGGAAAAGAGACCCAGTACTTC; CDR3: CASSQESGKETQYF
D: TRBD2; length: 15; size: -; J: TRBJ2-2; V: TRBV7-6; DNA: TGTGCCAGCAGCTTAGCGCTAGCGGAGGCCGGGGAGCTGTTTTTT; CDR3: CASSLALAEAGELFF
D: TRBD1; length: 14; size: -; J: TRBJ2-1; V: TRBV7-9; DNA: TGTGCCAGCAGCGTCCGGGACAGGGGCAATGAGCAGTTCTTC; CDR3: CASSVRDRGNEQFF
D: -; length: 15; size: -; J: TRBJ2-1; V: TRBV10-2; DNA: TGCGCCAGCAGTGCCACGAGGGTAGCACACAATGAGCAGTTCTTC; CDR3: CASSATRVAHNEQFF
D: TRBD2; length: 16; size: few; J: TRBJ2-5; V: TRBV5-5; DNA: TGTGCCAGCAGCCCCCAGCGGGGAGGGCCGCCAGAGACCCAGTACTTC; CDR3: CASSPQRGGPPETQYF
D: TRBD2; length: 14; size: -; J: TRBJ2-3; V: TRBV5-1; DNA: TGCGCCAGCAGCTCCCGACTAGCTTCGGATACGCAGTATTTT; CDR3: CASSSRLASDTQYF
D: -; length: 13; size: -; J: TRBJ1-5; V: TRBV7-9; DNA: TGTGCCAGCAGCTTAGGGAGTGGTCAGCCCCAGCATTTT; CDR3: CASSLGSGQPQHF
D: TRBD1; length: 14; size: -; J: TRBJ1-2; V: TRBV5-7; DNA: TGTGCCAGCAGCTTTCGGACAGGGAACTATGGCTACACCTTC; CDR3: CASSFRTGNYGYTF
D: -; length: 18; size: -; J: TRBJ2-3; V: TRBV19; DNA: TGTGCCAGTAGTATAGGGGGTGGAGGGACCGCCGGCACAGATACGCAGTATTTT; CDR3: CASSIGGGGTAGTDTQYF
D: -; length: 16; size: -; J: TRBJ2-7; V: TRBV21-1; DNA: TGTGCCAGCAGCTTACCTACCGGGACAGGGGGGCCCGAGCAGTACTTC; CDR3: CASSLPTGTGGPEQYF
D: -; length: 15; size: -; J: TRBJ2-7; V: TRBV6-6; DNA: TGTGCCAGCAGTTACTCGACTGGAGGTGGTTACGAGCAGTACTTC; CDR3: CASSYSTGGGYEQYF
D: -; length: 14; size: -; J: TRBJ2-1; V: TRBV15; DNA: TGTGCCACCAGCAGCAGGGATGCTGGCAATGAGCAGTTCTTC; CDR3: CATSSRDAGNEQFF
D: -; length: 15; size: -; J: TRBJ1-4; V: TRBV18; DNA: TGTGCCAGCTCACCAGGGACGGAGGGTAGGGAAAAACTGTTTTTT; CDR3: CASSPGTEGREKLFF
D: TRBD1; length: 14; size: -; J: TRBJ2-1; V: TRBV11-2; DNA: TGTGCCAGCAGCTTAGGGACAGGGGACAATGAGCAGTTCTTC; CDR3: CASSLGTGDNEQFF
D: -; length: 16; size: once; J: TRBJ2-5; V: TRBV5-1; DNA: TGCGCCAGCAGCCTGAGGGCGGTCCGGAAGGTCGAGACCCAGTACTTC; CDR3: CASSLRAVRKVETQYF
D: TRBD2; length: 14; size: -; J: TRBJ2-1; V: TRBV24-1; DNA: TGTGCCACCAGTGATCCTGGACTAGCGGGAGAGCAGTTCTTC; CDR3: CATSDPGLAGEQFF
D: TRBD2; length: 16; size: -; J: TRBJ2-3; V: TRBV29-1; DNA: TGCAGCGTGGAGAGACCTGAGCGGGGCGGGACAGATACGCAGTATTTT; CDR3: CSVERPERGGTDTQYF
D: -; length: 13; size: -; J: TRBJ2-5; V: TRBV6-6; DNA: TGTGCCAGCAGCCTACTGTCGGGGGAGACCCAGTACTTC; CDR3: CASSLLSGETQYF
D: -; length: 12; size: -; J: TRBJ1-1; V: TRBV2; DNA: TGTGCCAGCAGTGACAGGGCCACTGAAGCTTTCTTT; CDR3: CASSDRATEAFF
D: TRBD1; length: 14; size: -; J: TRBJ2-7; V: TRBV15; DNA: TGTGCCACCAGCAGAGCCGGGACAGAGAACGAGCAGTACTTC; CDR3: CATSRAGTENEQYF
D: -; length: 14; size: once; J: TRBJ2-3; V: TRBV29-1; DNA: TGCAGCGTTTTAGGCCGGGACTCCACAGATACGCAGTATTTT; CDR3: CSVLGRDSTDTQYF
D: -; length: 14; size: few; J: TRBJ1-1; V: TRBV29-1; DNA: TGCAGCGTTGCAAAGGGGTCTCGGACCACTGAAGCTTTCTTT; CDR3: CSVAKGSRTTEAFF
D: -; length: 13; size: -; J: TRBJ2-1; V: TRBV21-1; DNA: TGTGCCAGCAGGAGGTCTTCCTACAATGAGCAGTTCTTC; CDR3: CASRRSSYNEQFF
D: -; length: 12; size: once; J: TRBJ2-1; V: TRBV7-9; DNA: TGTGCCAGCAGCCCCCCCGGGGATGAGCAGTTCTTC; CDR3: CASSPPGDEQFF
D: -; length: 15; size: -; J: TRBJ1-6; V: TRBV7-8; DNA: TGTGCCAGCAGCTTAGAGGCGGGCTCCGGGTCACCCCTCCACTTT; CDR3: CASSLEAGSGSPLHF
D: -; length: 10; size: -; J: TRBJ2-7; V: TRBV20-1; DNA: TGCAGTGCTTCCAGCTACGAGCAGTACTTC; CDR3: CSASSYEQYF
D: -; length: 12; size: -; J: TRBJ2-7; V: TRBV27; DNA: TGTGCCAGCAGTGGGCCGTCCTACGAGCAGTACTTC; CDR3: CASSGPSYEQYF
D: -; length: 14; size: -; J: TRBJ1-1; V: TRBV6-5; DNA: TGTGCCAGCAGTTACTCGCAGGGGCGAACTGAAGCTTTCTTT; CDR3: CASSYSQGRTEAFF